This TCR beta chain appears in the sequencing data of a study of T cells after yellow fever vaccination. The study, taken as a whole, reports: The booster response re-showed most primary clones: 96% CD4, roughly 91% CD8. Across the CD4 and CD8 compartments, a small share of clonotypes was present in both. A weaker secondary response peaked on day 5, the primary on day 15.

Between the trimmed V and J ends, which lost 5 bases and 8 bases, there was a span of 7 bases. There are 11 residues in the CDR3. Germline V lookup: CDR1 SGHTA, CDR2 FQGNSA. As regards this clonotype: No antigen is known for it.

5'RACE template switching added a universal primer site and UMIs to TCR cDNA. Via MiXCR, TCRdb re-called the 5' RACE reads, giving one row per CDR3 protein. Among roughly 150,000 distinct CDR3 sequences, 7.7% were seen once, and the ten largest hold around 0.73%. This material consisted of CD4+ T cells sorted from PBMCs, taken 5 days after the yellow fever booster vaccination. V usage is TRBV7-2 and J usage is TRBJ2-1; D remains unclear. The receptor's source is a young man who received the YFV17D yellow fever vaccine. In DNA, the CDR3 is TGTGCCAGCAGCCCCCTTGATGAGCAGTTCTTC. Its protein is CASSPLDEQFF.